What follows are 26 T cell receptor beta chains derived from one specimen sequenced in a study of blood T cell repertoires in COVID-19 (dated by TCRdb to the early 2020s). The library was produced with the immunoSEQ multiplex PCR assay. TCRdb holds this immuneACCESS table with in-frame rearrangements only. Some clones are missing; in checked studies, unresolved V genes explain under half, and the rest has no known cause. The sample yields some 160,000 clones; 85% to 90% were counted once. The top ten clonotypes cover 10% to 13% of the sample. Source material: peripheral blood. These receptors all come from a woman in her 70s with COVID-19, enrolled during active disease.

This chain links TRBV2 with TRBJ1-1; 9 bases line up with TRBD1. The CDR3 consists of 13 residues. V was clipped by 5 bases and J by 8 bases; unmatched bases: 6. The germline gives CDR1 SNHLY, CDR2 FYNNEI. CDR3 in DNA: TGTGCCAGCAGTTCGGGGACAGGGATAGAAGCTTTCTTT. Residues: CASSSGTGIEAFF.

The chain recombines TRBV29-1 with TRBJ1-2, with D maybe TRBD1 (5 bases). The CDR3 loop spans 13 amino acids. Per the germline V gene, CDR1 is SQVTM and CDR2 is ANQGSEA. V was shortened by 5 bases and J by 4 bases, with 14 bases between the two germline ends. The chain's CDR3 is CSVRPWTPYGYTF. The CDR3 DNA follows: TGCAGCGTTAGGCCCTGGACACCCTATGGCTACACCTTC.

This chain joins TRBV2 and TRBJ2-3, with 7 nucleotides matching TRBD1. The V and J ends lost 6 bases and 0 bases, in that order; junction bases with no gene match: 6. The CDR3 contains 15 residues. CDR1 and CDR2 from the germline V gene are SNHLY and FYNNEI. CDR3 sequence (DNA): TGTGCCAGCAGCCCCCAGGACAGGAGCACAGATACGCAGTATTTT. This codes for CASSPQDRSTDTQYF.

This clone was counted a single time. V usage is TRBV10-3 and J usage is TRBJ2-3; perhaps TRBD2 as D (6 bases). The CDR3 sequence is 13 residues long. Trimming pared 2 bases from V and 6 bases from J, leaving 9 bases between. Germline CDR1 ENHRY, CDR2 SYGVKD. The CDR3 region has the DNA TGTGCCATCAGTGAGCTTCGGGGGGATACGCAGTATTTT. Translated: CAISELRGDTQYF.

This chain joins TRBV18 and TRBJ2-7; possibly TRBD1 for D (6 bases). CDR3 length equals 14 residues. Germline CDR1 is KGHSH and CDR2 is LQKENI. V lost 3 bases to trimming and J lost 0 bases, with 9 bases between them. For the CDR3, the DNA is TGTGCCAGCTCACCCACAGGGAACTCCTACGAGCAGTACTTC. It translates to CASSPTGNSYEQYF.

The chain is built from TRBV9 and TRBJ1-2; D gene unclear. This CDR3 comprises 14 residues. Germline-derived CDR1 and CDR2 are SGDLS and YYNGEE. Trimming removed 3 bases at V and 2 bases at J, with 11 bases between. In DNA form, the CDR3 reads TGTGCCAGCAGCGCAACGACGGAGAACTATGGCTACACCTTC. Translation: CASSATTENYGYTF.

The chain joins TRBV29-1 to TRBJ1-2; TRBD1 aligns across 8 bases. The CDR3 is made up of 13 amino acids. With 6 bases clipped from V and 3 bases from J, the junction kept 6 bases outside the gene matches. Looked up from germline, CDR1 is SQVTM and CDR2 is ANQGSEA. CDR3 in DNA: TGCAGCGTCCCATCGGGACAGGACTATGGCTACACCTTC. This codes for CSVPSGQDYGYTF.

J is TRBJ2-5 and V is TRBV6-1, with 11 bases identical to TRBD2. The V gene end was trimmed by 1 base and the J gene end by 2 bases; junction bases not matched to a gene: 3. The CDR3 extends over 16 amino acids. Germline CDR1 reads MNHNS; CDR2 reads SASEGT. CDR3 sequence (DNA): TGTGCCAGCAGTGAAGGCCTAGCGGGGGGTCAAGAGACCCAGTACTTC. Protein product: CASSEGLAGGQETQYF.

This rearrangement joins TRBV6-5 to TRBJ1-2; D uncertain. The germline V gene encodes CDR1 MNHEY and CDR2 SVGAGI. The CDR3 length is 14 residues. The V gene lost 6 bases and the J gene lost 3 bases, with 14 bases spanning the gap. The CDR3 DNA follows: TGTGCCAGCAGGATCACTTACCGGGACTATGGCTACACCTTC. It translates to CASRITYRDYGYTF.

J is TRBJ2-2 and V is TRBV9; D remains ambiguous. CDR1 and CDR2 from the germline V gene are SGDLS and YYNGEE. The CDR3 runs 13 residues. V lost 6 bases to trimming and J lost 6 bases, with 12 bases between them. The CDR3 nucleotides read TGTGCCAGCACGCCCCGAGGTGCCGGGGAGCTGTTTTTT. This gives the protein CASTPRGAGELFF.

This clone has just a few counts. The rearrangement uses TRBV10-3 and TRBJ2-1, with 14 bases fitting TRBD2. J gave up 0 bases and V 4 bases, and 11 bases lay outside the gene matches. The CDR3 is 20 residues long. CDR1 is ENHRY and CDR2 is SYGVKD in the germline V gene. As DNA, the CDR3 is TGTGCCATCAGTGTCTCCGGACTAGCGGGGGGCCAGAGCTCCTACAATGAGCAGTTCTTC. Its translation is CAISVSGLAGGQSSYNEQFF.

The chain links TRBV25-1 to TRBJ2-7; TRBD1 agrees at 8 bases. The CDR3 is 13 amino acids. CDR1 is MGHDK, CDR2 SYGVNS, per germline. J was trimmed by 6 bases and V by 0 bases; bases with no gene match: 1. CDR3: CASSEYRGREQYF. CDR3 DNA sequence: TGTGCCAGCAGTGAATACAGGGGGCGCGAGCAGTACTTC.

The chain links TRBV10-3 to TRBJ2-7; 9 positions agree with TRBD1. Trimming cost V 3 bases and J 6 bases; bases outside gene matches: 12. The CDR3 is 16 amino acids. Germline CDR1 and CDR2: ENHRY and SYGVKD. CDR3 region: CAISDVMGTGSIEQYF. CDR3 sequence (DNA): TGTGCCATCAGTGACGTAATGGGGACAGGGTCGATCGAGCAGTACTTC.

The chain recombines TRBV11-2 with TRBJ2-3; 12 bases line up with TRBD2. Per germline, CDR1 SGHAT and CDR2 FQNNGV. CDR3 length equals 19 residues. The junction had 12 bases not matched to a gene; V was cut back by 2 bases and J by 3 bases. The CDR3 protein is CASSLRASGGGDLTDTQYF. CDR3 sequence (DNA): TGTGCCAGCAGCTTAAGGGCTAGCGGGGGGGGAGACTTAACAGATACGCAGTATTTT.

V gene TRBV28 combines with J gene TRBJ1-6, with TRBD1 identical over 7 bases. CDR3 length: 14 residues. Germline V CDR1 and CDR2: MDHEN, SYDVKM. The ends lost 7 bases at V and 3 bases at J; junction bases unmatched: 3. The CDR3 sequence: CASKGAVYNSPLHF. CDR3 bases: TGTGCCAGCAAGGGGGCAGTCTATAATTCACCCCTCCACTTT. Looking up the rest from reference TRBV28 and TRBJ1-6 gives the full variable domain: DVKVTQSSRYLVKRTGEKVFLECVQDMDHENMFWYRQDPGLGLRLIYFSYDVKMKEKGDIPEGYSVSREKKERFSLILESASTNQTSMYLCASKGAVYNSPLHFGNGTRLTVT.

The chain is built from TRBV7-9 and TRBJ2-7, with D possibly being TRBD2 (6 bases). The germline CDR1 and CDR2 sequences are SEHNR and FQNEAQ (reference sequence). The CDR3 runs 13 residues. V lost 5 bases and J lost 1, with 9 bases in between. In DNA form, the CDR3 reads TGTGCCAGCAGCCCCGGGACTTCCTACGAGCAGTACTTC. Protein product: CASSPGTSYEQYF.

J is TRBJ2-1 and V is TRBV11-3; TRBD2 is a possible D gene (5 bases). The V end lost 1 base, the J end lost 3 bases, and 10 bases lay between the germline ends. The CDR3 length is 15 residues. Germline CDR1 is SGHNT and CDR2 is YENEEA. The CDR3 region is CASSLAWSGYNEQFF. The CDR3 bases are TGTGCCAGCAGCTTAGCCTGGAGCGGCTACAATGAGCAGTTCTTC.

This clone occurred once. The chain uses TRBV7-3 and TRBJ2-3; 9 bases fit TRBD2. CDR3 length equals 15 residues. Germline CDR1 and CDR2: SGHTA and FQGTGA. The J segment lost 4 bases and the V segment lost 6 bases, leaving 8 bases of the junction unmatched. The CDR3 here is CASSSSGMKADTQYF. Here the CDR3 DNA reads TGTGCCAGCAGTTCTAGCGGGATGAAAGCAGATACGCAGTATTTT.

The chain recombines TRBV18 with TRBJ1-6; D remains unclear. The germline gives CDR1 KGHSH, CDR2 LQKENI. V dropped 2 bases and J dropped 5 bases, with 10 bases sitting between them. This CDR3 is 15 amino acids long. The CDR3 protein is CASSPREGHNSPLHF. CDR3 bases: TGTGCCAGCTCACCAAGGGAGGGCCATAATTCACCCCTCCACTTT.

The chain carries TRBV2 and TRBJ1-1; D remains ambiguous. Trimming cost V 8 bases and J 2 bases, with 9 bases left between them. CDR3 length equals 12 residues. Germline CDR1 reads SNHLY; CDR2 reads FYNNEI. The CDR3 spells CASRGDNTEAFF. In DNA form, the CDR3 reads TGTGCCAGCCGGGGTGACAACACTGAAGCTTTCTTT.

This clone occurred once. The chain has TRBV3-1 (or the pseudogene TRBV3-2) and TRBJ1-1; unclear D gene. Trimming removed 3 bases at V and 1 base at J, with 9 bases between. CDR3 length: 14 residues. The germline CDR1 and CDR2 sequences are LGHDT and YNNKEL (reference sequence). CDR3 in amino acids: CASSQGFSNTEAFF. CDR3 in DNA: TGTGCCAGCAGCCAGGGCTTCTCGAACACTGAAGCTTTCTTT.

This clone was seen a few times. The rearrangement uses TRBV2 and TRBJ1-2; 7 bases line up with TRBD1. Germline CDR1 is SNHLY and CDR2 is FYNNEI. The CDR3 runs to 14 residues. Trimming at V came to 4 bases and at J to 2 bases, leaving 4 bases not matched to a gene. CDR3 nucleotide sequence: TGTGCCAGCAGTGCCCGGGGACAGAACTATGGCTACACCTTC. This encodes CASSARGQNYGYTF.

The V call is TRBV5-6, the J call TRBJ2-3, with TRBD1 matching 7 bases. Germline CDR1 is SGHDT and CDR2 is YYEEEE. The CDR3 extends over 15 amino acids. V dropped 4 bases and J dropped 2; count of bases not matched to a gene: 7. The CDR3 reads CASSRGEGATDTQYF. The CDR3 DNA reads as TGTGCCAGCAGCCGGGGCGAGGGGGCCACAGATACGCAGTATTTT.

V gene TRBV5-1 combines with J gene TRBJ2-1; maybe TRBD2 (5 bases). There are 15 residues in the CDR3. V gave up 4 bases and J gave up 5 bases, with 16 bases separating them. Germline V gives CDR1 SGHRS, CDR2 YFSETQ. The CDR3 DNA is TGCGCCAGCAGCGGGAGCTTGCAGCTTAACAATGAGCAGTTCTTC. It encodes CASSGSLQLNNEQFF. The entire variable domain, with the rest obtained from reference TRBV5-1 and TRBJ2-1, is as follows: KAGVTQTPRYLIKTRGQQVTLSCSPISGHRSVSWYQQTPGQGLQFLFEYFSETQRNKGNFPGRFSGRQFSNSRSEMNVSTLELGDSALYLCASSGSLQLNNEQFFGPGTRLTVL.

The rearrangement uses TRBV18 and TRBJ2-7, with TRBD1 matching 7 bases. CDR1 KGHSH and CDR2 LQKENI come from the germline V gene. V lost 2 bases and J lost 1; bases outside the gene matches: 5. The CDR3 contains 15 residues. CDR3 region: CASSPGDSISYEQYF. Here the CDR3 DNA reads TGTGCCAGCTCACCAGGGGACAGTATATCCTACGAGCAGTACTTC.

V is TRBV29-1 and J is TRBJ1-1, with 10 bases identical to TRBD1. The V gene end was trimmed by 7 bases and the J gene end by 3 bases; junction bases not matched to a gene: 5. The CDR3 runs to 13 residues. Per germline, CDR1 SQVTM and CDR2 ANQGSEA. In DNA, the CDR3 is TGCAGCGCCGGGACAGGGGTCGACACTGAAGCTTTCTTT. Translation gives CSAGTGVDTEAFF.